This T cell receptor beta chain stems from a study of T-cell reconstitution after alpha-beta-depleted transplantation in children (dated by TCRdb to 2016 to 2017). Broadly, across the study: T-cell immune reconstitution after TCRalphabeta/CD19-depleted allogeneic hematopoietic cell transplantation in children was quantitatively tracked in the study by means of TCR repertoire profiling.

Reading from cysteine to phenylalanine, the CDR3 counts 15 amino acids. The CDR3 DNA has 45 bases and is translated from base 1. CDR1 and CDR2 were assigned from the germline V gene as SQVTM and ANQGSEA. V is pared back by 2 bases and J by 8 bases, with 19 bases lying between the germline termini. The library was prepared using PCR. This sample was sequenced with an Illumina HiSeq 2500. Molecular barcoding was employed in the preparation of TCR libraries, with unique molecular identifiers being used to normalize TCRbeta repertoire quantification. The public reads were run again by TCRdb, first through fastp at Q25 and then through MiXCR, and only productive beta chains were kept. Merged by CDR3 protein, the rows form single entries marked with the most common genes and DNA. A total of about 610,000 distinct CDR3 sequences appear in this sample, about 10% of them only once. The ten largest clones add up to roughly 4% of the sample.

With respect to this clonotype: The specificity of this receptor is unknown. Base qualities are missing; no much larger clone stands one base away.

Sequences were derived from PBMCs from the stem cell graft donor, sampled from the stem cell graft. The TCR originated in a human donor who donated a stem cell graft to a child with acute myeloid leukemia. The V gene is TRBV29-1 and the J gene is TRBJ2-1, with the D segment identity uncertain. The base sequence is TGCAGCGTTGAATATTGGCACCGGCTGGGCTATGAGCAGTTCTTC. Its amino acids are CSVEYWHRLGYEQFF.